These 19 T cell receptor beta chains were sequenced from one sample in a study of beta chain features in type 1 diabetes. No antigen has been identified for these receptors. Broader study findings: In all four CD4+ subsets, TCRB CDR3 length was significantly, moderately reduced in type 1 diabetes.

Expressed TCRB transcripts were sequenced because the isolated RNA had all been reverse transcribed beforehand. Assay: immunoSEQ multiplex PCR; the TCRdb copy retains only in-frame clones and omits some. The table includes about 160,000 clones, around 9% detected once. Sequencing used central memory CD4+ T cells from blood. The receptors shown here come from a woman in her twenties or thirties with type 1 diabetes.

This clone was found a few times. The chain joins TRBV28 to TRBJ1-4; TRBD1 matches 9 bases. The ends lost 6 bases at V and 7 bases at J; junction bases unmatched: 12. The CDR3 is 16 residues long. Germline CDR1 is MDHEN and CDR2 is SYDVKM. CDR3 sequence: CASRSRTGEWGEKLFF. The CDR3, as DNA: TGTGCCAGCAGGAGTCGGACAGGGGAGTGGGGTGAAAAACTGTTTTTT.

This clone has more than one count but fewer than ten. The DNA for the CDR3 is TGTGCCTGGGAAGACAGGGGTGACTATGGCTACACCTTC. Translation gives CAWEDRGDYGYTF. This chain links TRBV30 with TRBJ1-2, with 8 nucleotides matching TRBD1. Looked up from germline, CDR1 is GTSNPN and CDR2 is SVGIG (reference sequence). The CDR3 is 13 amino acids. The junction had 5 bases not matched to a gene; V was cut back by 5 bases and J by 3 bases.

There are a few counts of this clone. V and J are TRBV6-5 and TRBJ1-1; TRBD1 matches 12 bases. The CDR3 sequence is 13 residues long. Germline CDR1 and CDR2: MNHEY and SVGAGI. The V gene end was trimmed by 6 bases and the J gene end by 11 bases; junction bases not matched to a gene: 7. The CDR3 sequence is CASRDRDRGPAFF. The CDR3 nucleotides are TGTGCCAGCAGGGACCGGGACAGGGGGCCGGCTTTCTTT.

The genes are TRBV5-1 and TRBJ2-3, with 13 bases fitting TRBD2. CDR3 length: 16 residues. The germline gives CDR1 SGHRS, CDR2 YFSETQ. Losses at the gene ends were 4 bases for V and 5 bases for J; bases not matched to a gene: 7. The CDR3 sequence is CASSTGLAGDLDTQYF. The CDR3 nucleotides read TGCGCCAGCAGCACCGGACTAGCGGGAGATCTAGATACGCAGTATTTT.

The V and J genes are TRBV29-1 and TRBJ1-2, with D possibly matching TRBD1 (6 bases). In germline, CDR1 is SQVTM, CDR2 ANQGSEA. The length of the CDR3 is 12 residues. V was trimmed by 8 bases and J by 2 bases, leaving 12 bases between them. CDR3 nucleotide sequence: TGCAGCACCACAGGGTTCAACTATGGCTACACCTTC. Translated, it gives CSTTGFNYGYTF.

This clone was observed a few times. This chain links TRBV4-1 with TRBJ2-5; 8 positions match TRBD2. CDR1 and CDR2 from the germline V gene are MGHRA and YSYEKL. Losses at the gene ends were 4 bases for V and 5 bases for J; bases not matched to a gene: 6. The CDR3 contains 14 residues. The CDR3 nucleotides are TGCGCCAGCAGCCGCGGACTAGCTGGGGAGACCCAGTACTTC. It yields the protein CASSRGLAGETQYF.

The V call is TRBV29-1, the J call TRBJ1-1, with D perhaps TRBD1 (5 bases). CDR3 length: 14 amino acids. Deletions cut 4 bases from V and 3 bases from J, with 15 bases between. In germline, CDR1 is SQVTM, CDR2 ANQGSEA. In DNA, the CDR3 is TGCAGCGTTGGACGGGGGAGCATAGACACTGAAGCTTTCTTT. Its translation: CSVGRGSIDTEAFF. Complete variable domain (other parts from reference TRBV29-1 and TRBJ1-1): SAVISQKPSRDICQRGTSLTIQCQVDSQVTMMFWYRQQPGQSLTLIATANQGSEATYESGFVIDKFPISRPNLTFSTLTVSNMSPEDSSIYLCSVGRGSIDTEAFFGQGTRLTVV.

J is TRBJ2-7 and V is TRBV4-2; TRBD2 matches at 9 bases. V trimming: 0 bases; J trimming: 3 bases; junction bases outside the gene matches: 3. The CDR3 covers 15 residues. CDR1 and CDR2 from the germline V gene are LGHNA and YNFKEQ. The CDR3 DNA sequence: TGTGCCAGCAGCCAAGAACCTAGCGGGAACTACGAGCAGTACTTC. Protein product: CASSQEPSGNYEQYF.

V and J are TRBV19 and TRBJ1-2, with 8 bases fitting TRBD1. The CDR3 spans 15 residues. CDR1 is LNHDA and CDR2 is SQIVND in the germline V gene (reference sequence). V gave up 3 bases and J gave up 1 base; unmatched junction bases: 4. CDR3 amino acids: CASSMTGANNYGYTF. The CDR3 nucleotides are TGTGCCAGTAGTATGACAGGGGCCAATAACTATGGCTACACCTTC.

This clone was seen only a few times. CDR3 bases: TGCGCCAGCAGCTTATCGACAACTAACTATGGCTACACCTTC. It specifies CASSLSTTNYGYTF. V and J are TRBV5-1 and TRBJ1-2; D ambiguous. With 2 bases removed from V and 0 bases from J, the gap between germline ends came to 8 bases. Germline values: CDR1 SGHRS, CDR2 YFSETQ. The CDR3 is 14 amino acids.

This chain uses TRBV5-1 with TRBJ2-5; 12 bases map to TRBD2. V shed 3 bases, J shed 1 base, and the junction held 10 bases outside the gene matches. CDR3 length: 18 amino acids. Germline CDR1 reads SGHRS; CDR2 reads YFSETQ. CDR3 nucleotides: TGCGCCAGCAGCTCGGGACTAGCGGGCGACTATTCCCAAGAGACCCAGTACTTC. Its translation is CASSSGLAGDYSQETQYF.

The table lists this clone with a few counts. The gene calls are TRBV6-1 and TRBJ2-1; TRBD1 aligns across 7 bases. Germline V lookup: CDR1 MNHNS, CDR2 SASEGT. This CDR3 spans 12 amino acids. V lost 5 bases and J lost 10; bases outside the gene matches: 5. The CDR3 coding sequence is TGTGCCAGCAGTCATACAGGGGACGAGCAGTTCTTC. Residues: CASSHTGDEQFF.

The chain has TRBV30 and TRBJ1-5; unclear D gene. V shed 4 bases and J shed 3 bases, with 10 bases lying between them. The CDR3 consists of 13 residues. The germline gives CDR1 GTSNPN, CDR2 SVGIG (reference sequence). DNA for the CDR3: TGTGCCTGGACTCGGGATATCAATCAGCCCCAGCATTTT. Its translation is CAWTRDINQPQHF. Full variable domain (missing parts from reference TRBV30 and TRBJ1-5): SQTIHQWPATLVQPVGSPLSLECTVEGTSNPNLYWYRQAAGRGLQLLFYSVGIGQISSEVPQNLSASRPQDRQFILSSKKLLLSDSGFYLCAWTRDINQPQHFGDGTRLSIL.

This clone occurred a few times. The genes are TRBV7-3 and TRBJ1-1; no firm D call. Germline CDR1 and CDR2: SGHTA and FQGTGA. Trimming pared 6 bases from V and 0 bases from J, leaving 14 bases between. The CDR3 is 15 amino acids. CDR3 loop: CASSLGSIMNTEAFF. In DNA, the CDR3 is TGTGCCAGCAGTCTCGGGAGTATCATGAACACTGAAGCTTTCTTT. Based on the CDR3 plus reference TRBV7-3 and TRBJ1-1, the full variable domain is GAGVSQTPSNKVTEKGKYVELRCDPISGHTALYWYRQSLGQGPEFLIYFQGTGAADDSGLPNDRFFAVRPEGSVSTLKIQRTERGDSAVYLCASSLGSIMNTEAFFGQGTRLTVV.

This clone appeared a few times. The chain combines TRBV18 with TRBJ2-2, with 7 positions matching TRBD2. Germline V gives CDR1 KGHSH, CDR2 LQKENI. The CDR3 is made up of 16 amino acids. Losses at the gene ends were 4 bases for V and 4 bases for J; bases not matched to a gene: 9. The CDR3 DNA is TGTGCCAGCTCACTACCGACTAGCACCAGCACCGGGGAGCTGTTTTTT. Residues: CASSLPTSTSTGELFF.

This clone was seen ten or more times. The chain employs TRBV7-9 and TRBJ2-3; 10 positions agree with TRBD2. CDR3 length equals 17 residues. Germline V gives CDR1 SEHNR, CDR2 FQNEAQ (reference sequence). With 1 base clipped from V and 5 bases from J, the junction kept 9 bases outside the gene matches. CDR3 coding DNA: TGTGCCAGCAGCTTAGATGGCAGCGGGAGGGCGGAAGATACGCAGTATTTT. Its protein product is CASSLDGSGRAEDTQYF. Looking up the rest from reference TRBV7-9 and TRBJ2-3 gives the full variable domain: DTGVSQNPRHKITKRGQNVTFRCDPISEHNRLYWYRQTLGQGPEFLTYFQNEAQLEKSRLLSDRFSAERPKGSFSTLEIQRTEQGDSAMYLCASSLDGSGRAEDTQYFGPGTRLTVL.

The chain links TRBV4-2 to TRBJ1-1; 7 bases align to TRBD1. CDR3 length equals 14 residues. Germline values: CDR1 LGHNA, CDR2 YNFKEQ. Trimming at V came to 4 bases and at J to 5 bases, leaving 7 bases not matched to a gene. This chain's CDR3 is CASSLNRGKTEAFF. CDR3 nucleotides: TGTGCCAGCAGCCTGAACAGGGGAAAGACTGAAGCTTTCTTT.

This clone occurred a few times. The CDR3: CASRDRSGNTIYF. The DNA for the CDR3 is TGTGCCAGCAGGGACAGATCTGGAAACACCATATATTTT. This sequence joins TRBV5-6 and TRBJ1-3; tentatively, D is TRBD1 (6 bases). CDR1 and CDR2 from the germline V gene are SGHDT and YYEEEE. Trimming removed 5 bases at V and 1 base at J, with 7 bases between. The CDR3 length is 13 residues.

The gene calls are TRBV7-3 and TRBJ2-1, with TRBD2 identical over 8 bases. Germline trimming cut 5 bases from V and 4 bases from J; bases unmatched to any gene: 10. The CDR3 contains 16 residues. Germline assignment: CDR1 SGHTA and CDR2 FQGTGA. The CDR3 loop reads CASSTAAGAVYNEQFF. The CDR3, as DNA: TGTGCCAGCAGCACCGCAGCGGGAGCGGTTTACAATGAGCAGTTCTTC.